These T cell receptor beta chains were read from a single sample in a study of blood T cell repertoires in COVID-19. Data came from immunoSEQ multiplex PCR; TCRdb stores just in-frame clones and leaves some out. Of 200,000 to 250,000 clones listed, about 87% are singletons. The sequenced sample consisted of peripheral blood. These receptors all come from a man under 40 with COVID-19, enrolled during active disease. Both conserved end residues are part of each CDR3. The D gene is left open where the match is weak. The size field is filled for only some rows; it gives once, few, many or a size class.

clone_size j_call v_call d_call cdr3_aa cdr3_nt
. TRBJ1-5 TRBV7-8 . CASSPDRANQPQHF TGTGCCAGCAGCCCCGACAGAGCTAATCAGCCCCAGCATTTT
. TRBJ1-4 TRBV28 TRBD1 CASSRTGAGGEKLFF TGTGCCAGCAGCCGGACAGGGGCCGGTGGAGAAAAACTGTTTTTT
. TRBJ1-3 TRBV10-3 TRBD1 CAISESWGQGATGNTIYF TGTGCCATCAGTGAGTCGTGGGGCCAGGGGGCAACTGGAAACACCATATATTTT
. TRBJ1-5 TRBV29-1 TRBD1 CSVGQGRQPQHF TGCAGCGTTGGACAGGGCCGCCAGCCCCAGCATTTT
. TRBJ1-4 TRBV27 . CASSLLRGLDEKLFF TGTGCCAGCAGTTTATTGCGGGGTCTGGATGAAAAACTGTTTTTT
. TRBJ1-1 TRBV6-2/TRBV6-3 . CASSPHPDRLSSPTEAFF TGTGCCAGCAGTCCACACCCGGACAGACTAAGCTCCCCCACTGAAGCTTTCTTT
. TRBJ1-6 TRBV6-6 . CASSYVRVHNSPLHF TGTGCCAGCAGTTATGTCAGGGTTCATAATTCACCCCTCCACTTT
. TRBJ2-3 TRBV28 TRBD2 CASSLSRRASGYTDTQYF TGTGCCAGCAGTTTATCCCGGAGGGCTAGCGGGTACACAGATACGCAGTATTTT
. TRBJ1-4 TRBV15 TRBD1 CATTRTGGEEEKLFF TGTGCCACCACCCGGACAGGGGGCGAGGAGGAAAAACTGTTTTTT
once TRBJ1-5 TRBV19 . CASSIPYSNQPQHF TGTGCCAGTAGTATTCCTTATAGCAATCAGCCCCAGCATTTT
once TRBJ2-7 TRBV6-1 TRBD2 CASSEALLAGGYSLYEQYF TGTGCCAGCAGTGAAGCGTTACTAGCGGGAGGGTACTCTCTGTACGAGCAGTACTTC
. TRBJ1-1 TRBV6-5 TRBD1 CASRTGDTEAFF TGTGCCAGCAGGACAGGGGACACTGAAGCTTTCTTT
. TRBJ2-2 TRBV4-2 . CASSQRGIDTGELFF TGTGCCAGCAGCCAAAGGGGGATCGACACCGGGGAGCTGTTTTTT
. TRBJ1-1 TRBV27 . CASSLSTTSEAFF TGTGCCAGCAGTTTATCAACGACATCAGAAGCTTTCTTT
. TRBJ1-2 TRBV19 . CASSIQGIYGYTF TGTGCCAGTAGTATACAGGGGATCTATGGCTACACCTTC
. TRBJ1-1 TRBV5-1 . CASSSQGGDSTEAFF TGCGCCAGCAGCTCACAGGGAGGGGACTCTACTGAAGCTTTCTTT
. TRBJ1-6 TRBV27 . CASSWTAYNSPLHF TGTGCCAGCAGTTGGACAGCCTATAATTCACCCCTCCACTTT
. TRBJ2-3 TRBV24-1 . CATSHREGEGTDTQYF TGTGCCACCAGTCACAGGGAGGGTGAGGGCACAGATACGCAGTATTTT
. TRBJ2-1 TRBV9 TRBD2 CASSVRLAGNEQFF TGTGCCAGCAGCGTACGACTAGCGGGTAATGAGCAGTTCTTC
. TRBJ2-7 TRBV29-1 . CSVDEGSYEQYF TGCAGCGTTGATGAGGGTTCCTACGAGCAGTACTTC
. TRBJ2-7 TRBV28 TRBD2 CASRGSGGTYEQYF TGTGCCAGCAGGGGCTCGGGGGGAACTTACGAGCAGTACTTC
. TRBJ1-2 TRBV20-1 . CSASTKASTGPINGYTF TGCAGTGCTAGTACTAAGGCCTCGACCGGCCCGATAAATGGCTACACCTTC
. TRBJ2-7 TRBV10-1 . CASPHTQGPTYEQYF TGCGCCAGCCCCCACACTCAGGGGCCCACCTACGAGCAGTACTTC
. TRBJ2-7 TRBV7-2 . CASSSGQQQYF TGTGCCAGCAGCTCAGGACAGCAGCAGTACTTC
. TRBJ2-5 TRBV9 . CASSAPYDGETQYF TGTGCCAGCAGCGCTCCCTACGATGGAGAGACCCAGTACTTC
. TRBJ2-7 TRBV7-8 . CASSFRQLSSYEQYF TGTGCCAGCAGCTTTAGACAGTTAAGCTCCTACGAGCAGTACTTC
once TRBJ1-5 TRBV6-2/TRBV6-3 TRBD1 CASSFFRDRALFYSNQPQHF TGTGCCAGCAGTTTCTTCCGGGACAGGGCACTTTTTTATAGCAATCAGCCCCAGCATTTT
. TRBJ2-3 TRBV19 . CASSIWETSTDTQYF TGTGCCAGTAGTATATGGGAGACTAGCACAGATACGCAGTATTTT
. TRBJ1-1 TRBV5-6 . CASSFGQGSEAFF TGTGCCAGCAGCTTCGGGCAGGGCTCTGAAGCTTTCTTT
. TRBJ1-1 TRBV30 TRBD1 CAQDRGYTEAFF TGTGCCCAGGACAGGGGATACACTGAAGCTTTCTTT
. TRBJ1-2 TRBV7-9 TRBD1 CASSPGTGNGYTF TGTGCCAGCAGCCCGGGGACAGGAAATGGCTACACCTTC
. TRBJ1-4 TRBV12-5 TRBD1 CASGLDRGWDEKLFF TGTGCTAGTGGTTTAGACAGGGGTTGGGATGAAAAACTGTTTTTT